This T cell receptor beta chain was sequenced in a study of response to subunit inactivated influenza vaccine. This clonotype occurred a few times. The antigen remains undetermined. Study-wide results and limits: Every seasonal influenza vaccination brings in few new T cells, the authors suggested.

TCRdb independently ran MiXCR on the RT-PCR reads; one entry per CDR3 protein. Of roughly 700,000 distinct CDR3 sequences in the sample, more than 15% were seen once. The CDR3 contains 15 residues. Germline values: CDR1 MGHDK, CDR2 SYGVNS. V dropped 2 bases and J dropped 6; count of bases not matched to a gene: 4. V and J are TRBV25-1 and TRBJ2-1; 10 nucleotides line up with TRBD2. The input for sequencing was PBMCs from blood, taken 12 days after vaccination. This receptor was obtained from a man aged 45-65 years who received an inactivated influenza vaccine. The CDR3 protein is CASSEASGGFNEQFF. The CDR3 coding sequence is TGTGCCAGCAGTGAAGCTAGCGGGGGTTTCAATGAGCAGTTCTTC.